This T cell receptor (beta chain) is from a study of shared clonotypes between healthy human individuals. The study's findings and limits: Generation of non-shared clonotypes was less probable than generation of clonotypes shared by all four donors.

The authors' processing: Filtering differed since immunoSEQ provided only junctions, with no quality scores. Generated by immunoSEQ multiplex PCR, the TCRdb table keeps only in-frame clones and is missing some. D and trimming were read from the DNA, whereas the V and J calls and clone size are those reported in that table. The sample holds about 1.9 million clones, about 93% seen once. On this clone itself: Its antigen is unknown.

The CDR3 has 16 residues. Trimming left V 1 base short and J 0 bases short, with 9 bases between. The V gene's germline CDR1 is SGHVS and CDR2 FQNEAQ. CD8 cells regarded as naive lacked CD45RO, were positively chosen for CCR7, and omitted terminally differentiated effector memory CD45RA+ cells. Donors were healthy HIV-negative adults without recent acute infections or vaccinations. Everyone who donated was a Caucasian adult who lived in Nashville, Tennessee. The source of this sequence is a man aged 18-30 years in good health. Some clones in this sample may be carry-over from other donors' samples. The rearrangement joins TRBV7-8 to TRBJ2-2; D is tentatively TRBD1 or TRBD2 (5 bases each). Sequencing was performed on naive CD8+ T cells from PBMCs. CDR3 sequence reads: CASSLVRGTNTGELFF. CDR3 nucleotide sequence: TGTGCCAGCAGCTTAGTGAGGGGAACGAACACCGGGGAGCTGTTTTTT.